Listed here is a single T cell receptor beta chain. The Seattle patients, enrolled during active infection, were followed longitudinally. These data come from a study of blood T cell repertoires in COVID-19. Looking at the study overall: Sources were T cells, B-cell-depleted T cells, or PBMCs; the material itself was cDNA or gDNA.

Per the study methods: Reference gene primer amplification yielded estimated nucleated cell counts. Assay used: immunoSEQ multiplex PCR; TCRdb lists only in-frame clones, some missing. D and trimming were read from the DNA, whereas the V and J calls and clone size are those reported in that table. The sample lists 310,000 or so clones, roughly 90% occurring once. V was pared by 2 bases and J by 3 bases, with 11 bases between. This CDR3 region has 14 residues. Germline-derived CDR1 and CDR2 are SGHRS and YFSETQ. The receptor was isolated from a woman aged 25-40 years with COVID-19, enrolled during active disease. Sequenced: peripheral blood. This chain connects TRBV5-1 to TRBJ1-1; D is ambiguous. The CDR3 region has the DNA TGCGCCAGCAGCTTCGTCCTGCCGGACACTGAAGCTTTCTTT. It encodes CASSFVLPDTEAFF. Combining the CDR3 with reference TRBV5-1 and TRBJ1-1 gives the whole variable domain KAGVTQTPRYLIKTRGQQVTLSCSPISGHRSVSWYQQTPGQGLQFLFEYFSETQRNKGNFPGRFSGRQFSNSRSEMNVSTLELGDSALYLCASSFVLPDTEAFFGQGTRLTVV.